This T cell receptor beta chain was recorded in a study of CD8+ T cells in alopecia areata. This CDR3 comprises 13 residues. The ends were cut back, 3 bases at V and 9 bases at J, with 12 bases in the middle. Germline lookup yields CDR1 SEHNR and CDR2 FQNEAQ (reference sequence). Extraction of RNA preceded its reverse transcription into cDNA, which served as the sequencing template. Profiling relied on immunoSEQ multiplex PCR, and the TCRdb table lists in-frame clones only, not all of them. The profile covers some 240,000 clones, with 50% to 60% appearing a single time and 0.45% taken by the ten largest.

The input for sequencing was CD4+ T cells sorted from blood, taken at week 0. This rearrangement joins TRBV7-9 to TRBJ2-1, with D possibly TRBD2 on 6 matching bases. The source of this sequence is a human donor with alopecia areata. The CDR3 sequence: CASSFSGVGEQFF. The CDR3 nucleotides read TGTGCCAGCAGCTTCTCGGGGGTCGGTGAGCAGTTCTTC.